These T cell receptor beta chains were read from a single sample in a study of blood T cell repertoires in COVID-19. Produced via immunoSEQ multiplex PCR; TCRdb's table is partial and in-frame only. The table shows 100,000 to 110,000 clones, with about 90% occurring only once. The source material was peripheral blood. These TCRs come from a human donor in a cohort sampled during active COVID-19. Both conserved end residues are part of each CDR3. D genes are given only for firm matches. The size field is filled for only some rows; it gives once, few, many or a size class.

J gene	V gene	clone size	D gene	CDR3 protein	CDR3 DNA
TRBJ1-6	TRBV27	few	.	CASSFQGGNSPLHF	TGTGCCAGCAGCTTCCAGGGCGGCAATTCACCCCTCCACTTT
TRBJ1-2	TRBV5-1	.	.	CASSLDREGYTF	TGCGCCAGCAGCTTGGACAGGGAAGGCTACACCTTC
TRBJ1-1	TRBV7-2	.	.	CASSSRSRQTRDTEAFF	TGTGCCAGCAGCTCCAGGTCTCGGCAAACCAGGGACACTGAAGCTTTCTTT
TRBJ2-2	TRBV5-6	.	.	CASSLVAGTGELFF	TGTGCCAGCAGCTTGGTCGCGGGAACCGGGGAGCTGTTTTTT
TRBJ1-2	TRBV3-1/TRBV3-2	once	TRBD1	CASRGQGASYGYTF	TGTGCCAGCAGAGGACAGGGGGCTAGCTATGGCTACACCTTC
TRBJ1-5	TRBV18	few	.	CASARGAGVPQHF	TGTGCCAGCGCAAGGGGCGCGGGGGTGCCCCAGCATTTT
TRBJ1-5	TRBV3-1/TRBV3-2	.	.	CASSQQGLNQPQHF	TGTGCCAGCAGCCAACAGGGACTCAATCAGCCCCAGCATTTT
TRBJ2-5	TRBV10-1	.	.	CASSDNGVAEKTQYF	TGCGCCAGCAGTGACAACGGGGTAGCCGAGAAGACCCAGTACTTC
TRBJ2-1	TRBV6-2/TRBV6-3	.	TRBD2	CASSYPPWREDTYNEQFF	TGTGCCAGCAGTTACCCCCCATGGCGGGAGGATACCTACAATGAGCAGTTCTTC
TRBJ2-7	TRBV5-1	few	TRBD2	CASSLAGAGVPEQYF	TGCGCCAGCAGCTTGGCTGGAGCGGGAGTCCCCGAGCAGTACTTC